This T cell receptor (beta chain) was recorded in a study of Ad26.COV2.S vaccination and SARS-CoV-2 variants. The germline V gene has CDR1 MDHEN and CDR2 SYDVKM. The CDR3 consists of 16 residues. V shed 4 bases, J shed 5 bases, and the junction held 10 bases outside the gene matches. As regards this clone: Its antigen is as yet unknown.

Notes on the study in general: Total responses of T cells may have been underestimated by the analyses of TCR breadth and depth. Non-spike TCR breadth showed similarity between vaccine and placebo recipients.

Treatment denoted: around 19 received Ad26.COV2.S at low or high dose, single or two shots; 5 received placebo; per-sample allocation not given. The study sampled participants on day 63 after the first vaccine or placebo injection. What was given as vaccine was an Ad26 vector encoding Wuhan-strain SARS-CoV-2 spike. Produced via immunoSEQ multiplex PCR; TCRdb's table is partial and in-frame only. The data contain about 350,000 clones, approximately 90% of them singletons. V and J are TRBV28 and TRBJ2-7; TRBD1 matches at 11 bases. The receptor was derived from a person between 18 and 65 years old who received the Ad26.COV2.S COVID-19 vaccine or a placebo. The material sequenced was peripheral blood, taken in a trial of Ad26.COV2.S vaccine versus placebo. The CDR3, as DNA: TGTGCCAGCAGTTCCACCGGGACAGGGGGTTTCAACGAGCAGTACTTC. This encodes CASSSTGTGGFNEQYF.